Following are 25 T cell receptor beta chains from one sample sequenced in a study of blood T cell repertoires in COVID-19. Here immunoSEQ multiplex PCR was the method, and the copy in TCRdb shows in-frame clones only, minus some. Here the sample spans tens of thousands of clones, approximately 79% being singletons. Source material: peripheral blood. These receptors all stem from a man in his 70s with COVID-19, enrolled during active disease.

The rearrangement joins TRBV7-9 to TRBJ1-6; D gene unclear. V lost 4 bases to trimming and J lost 10 bases, with 8 bases between them. This CDR3 is built from 12 residues. CDR1 and CDR2 (germline): SEHNR, FQNEAQ (reference sequence). The CDR3 sequence is CASSSLLSPLHF. CDR3 nucleotide sequence: TGTGCCAGCAGCTCCCTTCTGTCACCCCTCCACTTT.

The genes are TRBV5-8 and TRBJ2-4; 8 bases match TRBD2. Trimming at V came to 1 base and at J to 4 bases, leaving 10 bases not matched to a gene. CDR3 size: 17 residues. Germline V gives CDR1 SGHTS, CDR2 YDEGEE. The DNA of the CDR3 is TGTGCCAGCAGCTTGAGTACTAGCGGACATAAAAAAAACATTCAGTACTTC. Translating it yields CASSLSTSGHKKNIQYF. Full variable domain (rest looked up from reference TRBV5-8 and TRBJ2-4): EAGVTQSPTHLIKTRGQQATLRCSPISGHTSVYWYQQALGLGLQFLLWYDEGEERNRGNFPPRFSGRQFPNYSSELNVNALELEDSALYLCASSLSTSGHKKNIQYFGAGTRLSVL.

The CDR3 protein is CASSVAGGIHEQFF. The CDR3 DNA is TGTGCCAGCAGTGTAGCGGGAGGAATACATGAGCAGTTCTTC. The J gene is TRBJ2-1, the V gene TRBV25-1, with 10 bases aligning to TRBD2. The V segment lost 4 bases and the J segment 8 bases; nucleotides outside the gene matches: 5. This CDR3 is built from 14 residues. Germline CDR1 and CDR2: MGHDK and SYGVNS.

The chain has TRBV28 and TRBJ2-7, with D possibly matching TRBD1 (6 bases). There are 14 residues in the CDR3. V dropped 5 bases and J dropped 3 bases, with 14 bases sitting between them. The germline V gene has CDR1 MDHEN and CDR2 SYDVKM. CDR3 in DNA: TGTGCCAGCAGTCTGCCCGGACAGTACTACGAGCAGTACTTC. Its protein is CASSLPGQYYEQYF. Looking up the rest from reference TRBV28 and TRBJ2-7 gives the full variable domain: DVKVTQSSRYLVKRTGEKVFLECVQDMDHENMFWYRQDPGLGLRLIYFSYDVKMKEKGDIPEGYSVSREKKERFSLILESASTNQTSMYLCASSLPGQYYEQYFGPGTRLTVT.

This clone occurred once. This chain connects TRBV11-2 to TRBJ1-2; 9 positions agree with TRBD1. This CDR3 is built from 16 residues. Trimming removed 5 bases from V and 6 bases from J; junction bases left unmatched: 13. Germline values: CDR1 SGHAT, CDR2 FQNNGV. The DNA for the CDR3 is TGTGCCAGCAGCGACTTGGGAGGGACAGGGCGGAATGGCTACACCTTC. Protein sequence: CASSDLGGTGRNGYTF.

The chain links TRBV27 to TRBJ1-2; the match to TRBD1 covers 9 bases. The CDR3 extends over 13 amino acids. Germline V gene sequence: CDR1 MNHEY, CDR2 SMNVEV (reference sequence). V gave up 6 bases and J gave up 7 bases; unmatched junction bases: 6. The CDR3 DNA reads as TGTGCCAGCAGGGTACAGGGGGCTCCTGGCTACACCTTC. It yields the protein CASRVQGAPGYTF.

A few counts support this clone. The chain employs TRBV4-3 and TRBJ2-7; TRBD2 might be the D (6 bases). Germline V gives CDR1 LGHNA, CDR2 YSLEER. Trimming removed 4 bases at V and 3 bases at J, with 13 bases between. This CDR3 region has 14 residues. The CDR3 DNA follows: TGCGCCAGCAGCCCGGGCGGGGTAGGCTACGAGCAGTACTTC. It codes for CASSPGGVGYEQYF.

The rearrangement links TRBV11-2 to TRBJ1-6; a weak D match, TRBD1 (5 bases). The CDR3 is 15 amino acids. Germline CDR1 and CDR2: SGHAT and FQNNGV. V lost 3 bases to trimming and J lost 9 bases, with 15 bases between them. The DNA of the CDR3 is TGTGCCAGCAGCTTGGGAGCGGGGCTGAGTTCACCCCTCCACTTT. Protein: CASSLGAGLSSPLHF.

The chain has TRBV5-4 and TRBJ2-1, with D perhaps matching TRBD2 (5 bases). Looked up from germline, CDR1 is SGHNT and CDR2 is YYREEE (reference sequence). CDR3 length equals 15 residues. Trimming shortened V by 0 bases and J by 10 bases, and 17 bases separated the two germline ends. The CDR3 DNA sequence: TGTGCCAGCAGCTTGGAAAGCGGCCAAACACGGGAGCAGTTCTTC. Its translation: CASSLESGQTREQFF.

This chain uses TRBV19 with TRBJ1-4, with a weak D call TRBD1 (5 bases). The CDR3 runs to 16 residues. Trimming took 1 base from V and 6 from J, leaving 15 bases between them. Germline assignment: CDR1 LNHDA and CDR2 SQIVND (reference sequence). The CDR3: CASSIGPSGTDEKLFF. CDR3 nucleotides: TGTGCCAGTAGTATAGGACCCAGCGGGACGGATGAAAAACTGTTTTTT.

The chain joins TRBV6-2 or TRBV6-3 to TRBJ1-3; 8 bases fit TRBD1. With 2 bases clipped from V and 0 bases from J, the junction kept 3 bases outside the gene matches. CDR3 length: 16 residues. The germline CDR1 and CDR2 sequences are MNHEY and SVGEGT. This CDR3 is CASSYGTGFSGNTIYF. Here the CDR3 DNA reads TGTGCCAGCAGTTACGGGACAGGCTTCTCTGGAAACACCATATATTTT.

This clone has just a few counts. This chain links TRBV3-1 (or the pseudogene TRBV3-2) with TRBJ2-1; 14 bases agree with TRBD2. The CDR3 sequence is 14 residues long. CDR1 LGHDT and CDR2 YNNKEL come from the germline V gene (reference sequence). After removal of 4 bases from V and 15 bases from J, the junction contained 8 bases not matched to a gene. The DNA for the CDR3 is TGTGCCAGCAGCCCCCGACTAGCGGGAGGGCCATGGTTCTTC. Encoded protein: CASSPRLAGGPWFF.

The J gene is TRBJ2-5, the V gene TRBV19; the D gene is possibly TRBD1 (6 bases). Per germline, CDR1 LNHDA and CDR2 SQIVND (reference sequence). V shed 7 bases and J shed 2 bases, with 17 bases lying between them. The CDR3 extends over 15 amino acids. The CDR3: CASTLGAGDQETQYF. The CDR3 DNA follows: TGTGCCAGTACACTAGGGGCAGGGGATCAAGAGACCCAGTACTTC.

This clone has more than one count but fewer than ten. The chain couples TRBV30 to TRBJ2-3; 11 bases match TRBD2. Germline V CDR1 and CDR2: GTSNPN, SVGIG (reference sequence). The length of the CDR3 is 16 residues. Trimming removed 0 bases from V and 6 bases from J; junction bases left unmatched: 8. In DNA form, the CDR3 reads TGTGCCTGGAGTGTACGGCTAGCGGGAGGCCTCGATACGCAGTATTTT. Its protein product is CAWSVRLAGGLDTQYF.

This clone was observed a few times. The rearrangement joins TRBV11-3 to TRBJ2-5; D may be TRBD2 (6 bases). V gave up 5 bases and J gave up 2 bases, with 21 bases separating them. The germline V gene has CDR1 SGHNT and CDR2 YENEEA. This CDR3 is 17 amino acids long. The CDR3: CASSPGSIGGDQETQYF. The CDR3 nucleotides are TGTGCCAGCAGCCCAGGGTCTATAGGCGGGGATCAAGAGACCCAGTACTTC. The whole variable domain, remainder taken from reference TRBV11-3 and TRBJ2-5, is EAGVVQSPRYKIIEKKQPVAFWCNPISGHNTLYWYLQNLGQGPELLIRYENEEAVDDSQLPKDRFSAERLKGVDSTLKIQPAELGDSAVYLCASSPGSIGGDQETQYFGPGTRLLVL.

This clone was recorded once. The chain uses TRBV7-8 and TRBJ1-2; no clear D gene. Germline V lookup: CDR1 SGHVS, CDR2 FQNEAQ. The CDR3 loop spans 13 amino acids. The V end was cut by 7 bases, the J end by 4 bases, with 13 bases between. The CDR3 nucleotides read TGTGCCAGCAACCAATTTCGGGGCTATGGCTACACCTTC. This codes for CASNQFRGYGYTF.

The chain links TRBV11-1 to TRBJ2-1, with D possibly TRBD2 on 6 matching bases. V shed 5 bases and J shed 3 bases, with 14 bases lying between them. The length of the CDR3 is 15 residues. Per germline, CDR1 SGHAT and CDR2 FQDESV (reference sequence). For the CDR3, the DNA is TGTGCCAGCAGCCCGGGTGGGGGGAACTACAATGAGCAGTTCTTC. This translates into CASSPGGGNYNEQFF.

This clone appeared a single time. J is TRBJ1-2 and V is TRBV29-1; D is possibly TRBD1 (5 bases). CDR1 is SQVTM, CDR2 ANQGSEA, per germline. V was shortened by 7 bases and J by 6 bases, with 15 bases between the two germline ends. The CDR3 is 12 amino acids. CDR3 loop: CSGHRTGDGYTF. CDR3 bases: TGCAGCGGCCATCGTACGGGGGATGGCTACACCTTC.

J is TRBJ2-7 and V is TRBV6-5, with D possibly TRBD2 on 5 matching bases. This CDR3 has 14 residues. Germline V lookup: CDR1 MNHEY, CDR2 SVGAGI. V gave up 3 bases and J gave up 6 bases, with 15 bases separating them. CDR3 coding DNA: TGTGCCAGCAGTTATTCTAGCTTCTCGGGCGAGCAGTACTTC. This encodes CASSYSSFSGEQYF.

There are a few counts of this clone. The chain uses TRBV7-2 and TRBJ2-2, with 7 bases matching TRBD2. CDR1 and CDR2 (germline): SGHTA, FQGNSA. With V trimmed by 5 bases and J by 3 bases, 9 bases remained unmatched. The CDR3 runs to 16 residues. The CDR3 loop is CASSPLGGGYTGELFF. As DNA, the CDR3 is TGTGCCAGCAGCCCCCTGGGGGGAGGGTACACCGGGGAGCTGTTTTTT. The full variable domain, completed using reference TRBV7-2 and TRBJ2-2, is GAGVSQSPSNKVTEKGKDVELRCDPISGHTALYWYRQSLGQGLEFLIYFQGNSAPDKSGLPSDRFSAERTGGSVSTLTIQRTQQEDSAVYLCASSPLGGGYTGELFFGEGSRLTVL.

This clone was picked up a small number of times. The chain uses TRBV19 and TRBJ2-7; unclear D gene. Trimming shortened V by 11 bases and J by 13 bases, and 18 bases separated the two germline ends. Germline V CDR1 and CDR2: LNHDA, SQIVND (reference sequence). This CDR3 contains 10 residues. The CDR3 reads CASDRVGIYF. The CDR3 bases are TGTGCCTCCGACCGGGTCGGAATTTACTTC.

V and J are TRBV5-1 and TRBJ2-3, with D maybe TRBD2 (5 bases). The CDR3 is made up of 16 amino acids. V was cut by 0 bases and J by 0 bases, with 11 bases left in between. Germline V gene sequence: CDR1 SGHRS, CDR2 YFSETQ. The CDR3 nucleotides are TGCGCCAGCAGCTTGGCGGGCGGGCCTAGCACAGATACGCAGTATTTT. As protein: CASSLAGGPSTDTQYF.

The rearrangement joins TRBV24-1 to TRBJ2-1; weak D call: TRBD1 (5 bases). The length of the CDR3 is 17 residues. The germline V gene encodes CDR1 KGHDR and CDR2 SFDVKD. V was pared by 4 bases and J by 4 bases, with 19 bases between. CDR3 amino acids: CATSDARVGAGYNEQFF. The CDR3 coding sequence is TGTGCCACCAGTGACGCAAGAGTTGGGGCAGGTTACAATGAGCAGTTCTTC.

The chain combines TRBV28 with TRBJ1-1; tentatively, D is TRBD1 (5 bases). The V and J ends lost 0 bases and 8 bases respectively, with 7 bases between them. This CDR3 comprises 12 residues. Germline V gene sequence: CDR1 MDHEN, CDR2 SYDVKM. CDR3 bases: TGTGCCAGCAGTTTATGGGGGGGGGAAGCTTTCTTT. It yields the protein CASSLWGGEAFF.

V gene TRBV6-1 combines with J gene TRBJ1-5, with a possible D match to TRBD1 (6 bases). The CDR3 has 15 residues. Trimming stripped 7 bases from V and 4 bases from J, with 17 bases between. Germline V CDR1 and CDR2: MNHNS, SASEGT. The CDR3, as DNA: TGTGCCAGCAAGGTGGCGCCAGGGGCGAATCAGCCCCAGCATTTT. This encodes CASKVAPGANQPQHF.